One and the same sample provided the 12 T cell receptor beta chains below, sequenced in a study of cytomegalovirus exposure and HLA in healthy donors. Repertoires were generated with immunoSEQ multiplex PCR, while TCRdb's copy carries only in-frame clones and drops some. The sample contains 82,000 or so clones, 95% of which appear only once. Sequenced input: PBMCs. These TCRs come from a woman aged 18 to 35 in good health and CMV-seronegative.

This clone appeared a single time. The chain carries TRBV29-1 and TRBJ2-4; D possibly corresponds to TRBD1 (6 bases). V was shortened by 7 bases and J by 4 bases, with 14 bases between the two germline ends. The germline gives CDR1 SQVTM, CDR2 ANQGSEA. The CDR3 length is 13 residues. The CDR3 loop is CSAEDRVKNIQYF. CDR3 nucleotide sequence: TGCAGCGCCGAGGACAGAGTAAAAAACATTCAGTACTTC.

This chain uses TRBV5-8 with TRBJ1-1, with D tentatively TRBD1 (5 bases). This CDR3 comprises 15 residues. Between the trimmed V and J ends, which lost 1 base and 0 bases, there was a span of 10 bases. Germline values: CDR1 SGHTS, CDR2 YDEGEE. As DNA, the CDR3 is TGTGCCAGCAGCTTGCAGGGCGGTATGAACACTGAAGCTTTCTTT. Translating it yields CASSLQGGMNTEAFF.

The rearrangement joins TRBV5-4 to TRBJ1-1, with D possibly TRBD1 on 5 matching bases. Looked up from germline, CDR1 is SGHNT and CDR2 is YYREEE (reference sequence). V was trimmed by 1 base and J by 2 bases, leaving 12 bases between them. The CDR3 sequence is 15 residues long. Written as DNA, the CDR3 is TGTGCCAGCAGCTTGAGAGTGGGGGGAAACACTGAAGCTTTCTTT. Protein sequence: CASSLRVGGNTEAFF.

The CDR3 loop is CASSLEGRPQHF. The CDR3 DNA sequence: TGCGCCAGCAGCTTGGAAGGGAGGCCCCAGCATTTT. The genes are TRBV5-1 and TRBJ1-5; the D is unclear. Trimming took off 0 bases at V and 9 bases at J, with 7 bases between the two ends. The germline V gene has CDR1 SGHRS and CDR2 YFSETQ. This CDR3 spans 12 amino acids.

CDR3 in amino acids: CASFSAGFYEQYF. The DNA for the CDR3 is TGCGCCAGTTTTTCGGCAGGGTTCTACGAGCAGTACTTC. The chain combines TRBV4-3 with TRBJ2-7, with a possible D match to TRBD1 (5 bases). The CDR3 sequence is 13 residues long. Trimming took off 9 bases at V and 3 bases at J, with 15 bases between the two ends. Germline V gene data show CDR1 as LGHNA and CDR2 as YSLEER.

The chain employs TRBV28 and TRBJ1-5, with 8 nucleotides matching TRBD1. There are 14 residues in the CDR3. Germline-derived CDR1 and CDR2 are MDHEN and SYDVKM. J gave up 5 bases and V 7 bases, and 7 bases lay outside the gene matches. The CDR3 DNA reads TGTGCCAGCACCTCTCAGGGGGCCCATCAGCCCCAGCATTTT. It yields the protein CASTSQGAHQPQHF.

The chain has TRBV4-3 and TRBJ2-1, with 8 bases aligning to TRBD2. Germline loops: CDR1 LGHNA, CDR2 YSLEER. The J segment lost 0 bases and the V segment lost 6 bases, leaving 4 bases of the junction unmatched. The CDR3 sequence is 15 residues long. The CDR3 is CASSRGGYSYNEQFF. The CDR3 region has the DNA TGCGCCAGCAGTCGCGGGGGGTACTCCTACAATGAGCAGTTCTTC.

As regards this clone: The same CDR3 also results from other DNA sequences found in this sample. The chain uses TRBV11-2 and TRBJ1-2; possible D gene TRBD1, 6 bases. Germline CDR1 reads SGHAT; CDR2 reads FQNNGV. The CDR3 loop spans 13 amino acids. The V end was cut by 5 bases, the J end by 5 bases, with 12 bases between. The CDR3 DNA reads TGTGCCAGCAGCCTAGGACAGCAGTATGGCTACACCTTC. This translates into CASSLGQQYGYTF.

This clone appeared a single time. This sequence joins TRBV7-8 and TRBJ1-4, with a weak D call TRBD1 (6 bases). Germline CDR1 is SGHVS and CDR2 is FQNEAQ. The CDR3 has 15 amino acids. V lost 5 bases to trimming and J lost 7 bases, with 17 bases between them. CDR3 sequence (DNA): TGTGCCAGCAGCCAAATACAGGGTTTTGGTGAAAAACTGTTTTTT. This codes for CASSQIQGFGEKLFF. Using reference TRBV7-8 and TRBJ1-4 for the parts outside the CDR3, the full variable domain is GAGVSQSPRYKVAKRGQDVALRCDPISGHVSLFWYQQALGQGPEFLTYFQNEAQLDKSGLPSDRFFAERPEGSVSTLKIQRTQQEDSAVYLCASSQIQGFGEKLFFGSGTQLSVL.

This rearrangement joins TRBV2 to TRBJ2-7, with TRBD1 as a possible D gene (5 bases). This CDR3 region has 11 residues. The V gene lost 8 bases and the J gene lost 2 bases, with 7 bases spanning the gap. Germline V gene sequence: CDR1 SNHLY, CDR2 FYNNEI. The CDR3 DNA sequence: TGTGCCAGCGGCAGGGCCTACGAGCAGTACTTC. Residues: CASGRAYEQYF.

The rearrangement uses TRBV5-4 and TRBJ2-5; 14 bases align to TRBD2. The CDR3 runs to 15 residues. CDR1 and CDR2 (germline): SGHNT, YYREEE (reference sequence). The junction had 5 bases not matched to a gene; V was cut back by 4 bases and J by 6 bases. The CDR3 DNA reads as TGTGCCAGCAGCGCGACTAGCGGGGGGGCCCAGACCCAGTACTTC. Protein: CASSATSGGAQTQYF.

The chain has TRBV27 and TRBJ2-2; 11 bases line up with TRBD2. Looked up from germline, CDR1 is MNHEY and CDR2 is SMNVEV (reference sequence). The CDR3 totals 22 residues. Trimming at V came to 4 bases and at J to 1 base, leaving 20 bases not matched to a gene. CDR3 sequence (DNA): TGTGCCAGCAGTTCAATGGACTGGCAGGCAGGGGGACTAGCGGTGAACACCGGGGAGCTGTTTTTT. It specifies CASSSMDWQAGGLAVNTGELFF.